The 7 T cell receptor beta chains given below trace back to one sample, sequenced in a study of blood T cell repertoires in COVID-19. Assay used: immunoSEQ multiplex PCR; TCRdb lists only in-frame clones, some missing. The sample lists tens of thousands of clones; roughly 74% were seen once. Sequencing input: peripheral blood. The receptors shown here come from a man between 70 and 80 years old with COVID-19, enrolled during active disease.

As DNA, the CDR3 is TGTGCCAGCAGTTTAGCGGTGACTAGCGGGAGGGCCGTATCCGGGGAGCTGTTTTTT. Amino acid sequence: CASSLAVTSGRAVSGELFF. The V call is TRBV28, the J call TRBJ2-2, with 14 bases matching TRBD2. The germline V gene has CDR1 MDHEN and CDR2 SYDVKM. V was pared by 2 bases and J by 6 bases, with 11 bases of the junction left unmatched. This CDR3 contains 19 residues.

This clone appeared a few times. CDR3 sequence: CASSPGQVGYEQYF. The CDR3 coding sequence is TGTGCCAGCAGCCCGGGACAGGTTGGCTACGAGCAGTACTTC. This chain joins TRBV4-2 and TRBJ2-7; 8 nucleotides align to TRBD1. The germline gives CDR1 LGHNA, CDR2 YNFKEQ. The CDR3 runs 14 residues. J was trimmed by 3 bases and V by 4 bases; bases with no gene match: 5.

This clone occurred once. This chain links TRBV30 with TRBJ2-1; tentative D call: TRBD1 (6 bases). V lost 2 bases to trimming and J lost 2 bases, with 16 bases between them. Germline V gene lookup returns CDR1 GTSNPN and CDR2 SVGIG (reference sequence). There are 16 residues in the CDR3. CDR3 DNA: TGTGCCTGGAGTAGCAGCGGCAGGGGAGCCTACAATGAGCAGTTCTTC. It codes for CAWSSSGRGAYNEQFF. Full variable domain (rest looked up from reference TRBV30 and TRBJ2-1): SQTIHQWPATLVQPVGSPLSLECTVEGTSNPNLYWYRQAAGRGLQLLFYSVGIGQISSEVPQNLSASRPQDRQFILSSKKLLLSDSGFYLCAWSSSGRGAYNEQFFGPGTRLTVL.

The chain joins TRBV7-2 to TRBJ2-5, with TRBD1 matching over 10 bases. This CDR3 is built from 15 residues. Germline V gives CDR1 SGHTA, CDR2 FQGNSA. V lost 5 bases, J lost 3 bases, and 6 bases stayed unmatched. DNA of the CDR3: TGTGCCAGCAGCCACGCCGGGACAGGGGAAGAGACCCAGTACTTC. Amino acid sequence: CASSHAGTGEETQYF.

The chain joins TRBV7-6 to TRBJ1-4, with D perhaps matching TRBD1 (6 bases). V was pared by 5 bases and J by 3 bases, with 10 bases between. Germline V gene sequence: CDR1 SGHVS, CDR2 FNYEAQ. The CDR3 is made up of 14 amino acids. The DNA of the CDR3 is TGTGCCAGCAGCCTGGGGGCTGCTAATGAAAAACTGTTTTTT. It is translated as CASSLGAANEKLFF.

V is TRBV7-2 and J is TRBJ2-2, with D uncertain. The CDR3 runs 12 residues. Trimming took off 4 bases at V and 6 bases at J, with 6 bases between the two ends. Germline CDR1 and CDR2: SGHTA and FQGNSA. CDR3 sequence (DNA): TGTGCCAGCAGCTCTTTTTCCGGGGAGCTGTTTTTT. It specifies CASSSFSGELFF. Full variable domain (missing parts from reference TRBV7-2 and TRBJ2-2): GAGVSQSPSNKVTEKGKDVELRCDPISGHTALYWYRQSLGQGLEFLIYFQGNSAPDKSGLPSDRFSAERTGGSVSTLTIQRTQQEDSAVYLCASSSFSGELFFGEGSRLTVL.

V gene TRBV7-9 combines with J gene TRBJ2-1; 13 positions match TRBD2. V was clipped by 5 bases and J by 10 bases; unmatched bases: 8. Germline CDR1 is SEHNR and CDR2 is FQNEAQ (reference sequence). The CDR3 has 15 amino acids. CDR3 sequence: CASSRTSGRAWEQFF. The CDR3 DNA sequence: TGTGCCAGCAGCCGTACTAGCGGGAGGGCCTGGGAGCAGTTCTTC.